These 17 T cell receptor beta chains were all obtained from the same sample, sequenced in a study of blood T cell repertoires in COVID-19. The method was immunoSEQ multiplex PCR; TCRdb's version includes in-frame clones alone and lacks a portion of them. The data contain approximately 88,000 clones, roughly 90% of them singletons. Sequencing input: peripheral blood. The origin of the receptors is a male donor with acute or convalescent COVID-19.

This clone was counted only a few times. The chain has TRBV24-1 and TRBJ2-1; TRBD2 is a possible D gene (6 bases). The CDR3 covers 14 residues. V lost 4 bases to trimming and J lost 2 bases, with 8 bases between them. Germline V gene sequence: CDR1 KGHDR, CDR2 SFDVKD. The CDR3 DNA reads TGTGCCACCAGTGAGCGGGGCACCTACAATGAGCAGTTCTTC. This sequence encodes CATSERGTYNEQFF.

J is TRBJ2-7 and V is TRBV30, with a possible D match to TRBD1 (6 bases). Germline V gene data show CDR1 as GTSNPN and CDR2 as SVGIG (reference sequence). The ends were cut back, 5 bases at V and 2 bases at J, with 10 bases in the middle. This CDR3 is 12 amino acids long. The CDR3 coding sequence is TGTGCCTGGTCGGGACACACCTACGAGCAGTACTTC. Protein product: CAWSGHTYEQYF. The entire variable domain, with the rest obtained from reference TRBV30 and TRBJ2-7, is as follows: SQTIHQWPATLVQPVGSPLSLECTVEGTSNPNLYWYRQAAGRGLQLLFYSVGIGQISSEVPQNLSASRPQDRQFILSSKKLLLSDSGFYLCAWSGHTYEQYFGPGTRLTVT.

The CDR3 protein is CASSPWTTYEQYF. The DNA for the CDR3 is TGTGCCAGCAGCCCCTGGACAACCTACGAGCAGTACTTC. The chain links TRBV2 to TRBJ2-7, with a weak D call TRBD1 (5 bases). The V gene lost 6 bases and the J gene lost 2 bases, with 11 bases spanning the gap. The CDR3 is 13 amino acids. Germline lookup yields CDR1 SNHLY and CDR2 FYNNEI. Variable domain in full (rest from reference TRBV2 and TRBJ2-7): EPEVTQTPSHQVTQMGQEVILRCVPISNHLYFYWYRQILGQKVEFLVSFYNNEISEKSEIFDDQFSVERPDGSNFTLKIRSTKLEDSAMYFCASSPWTTYEQYFGPGTRLTVT.

The rearrangement links TRBV18 to TRBJ2-1, with D perhaps TRBD1 (5 bases). V was shortened by 3 bases and J by 8 bases, with 8 bases between the two germline ends. The CDR3 covers 12 residues. Germline V gene data show CDR1 as KGHSH and CDR2 as LQKENI. The DNA of the CDR3 is TGTGCCAGCTCACCTGGACACGATGAGCAGTTCTTC. It specifies CASSPGHDEQFF.

V gene TRBV24-1 combines with J gene TRBJ2-3; D is perhaps TRBD1 (6 bases). The CDR3 totals 15 residues. Germline V gene lookup returns CDR1 KGHDR and CDR2 SFDVKD. Trimming took 3 bases from V and 4 from J, leaving 13 bases between them. The CDR3 loop is CATSDRAGGPDTQYF. CDR3 DNA: TGTGCCACCAGTGATCGGGCTGGGGGCCCAGATACGCAGTATTTT.

The chain is built from TRBV19 and TRBJ2-6, with TRBD1 as a possible D gene (6 bases). The germline CDR1 and CDR2 sequences are LNHDA and SQIVND (reference sequence). Trimming cost V 5 bases and J 2 bases, with 7 bases left between them. The CDR3 sequence is 14 residues long. As DNA, the CDR3 is TGTGCCAGTAGTGAGGGGGCTGGGGCCAACGTCCTGACTTTC. Encoded protein: CASSEGAGANVLTF.

This clone has only one observation. The rearrangement links TRBV5-1 to TRBJ1-3; the match to TRBD1 covers 7 bases. The CDR3 loop spans 16 amino acids. The V and J ends lost 5 bases and 0 bases, in that order; junction bases with no gene match: 8. Germline V gene sequence: CDR1 SGHRS, CDR2 YFSETQ. CDR3 residues: CASRPTGPASGNTIYF. For the CDR3, the DNA is TGCGCCAGCAGACCGACAGGGCCGGCCTCTGGAAACACCATATATTTT.

Only a few counts were recorded for this clone. The genes are TRBV28 and TRBJ1-2; 12 bases map to TRBD1. The CDR3 runs to 15 residues. The V gene end was trimmed by 8 bases and the J gene end by 6 bases; junction bases not matched to a gene: 10. The germline V gene has CDR1 MDHEN and CDR2 SYDVKM. CDR3 region: CASGPWGQGAHGYTF. The CDR3 DNA reads TGTGCCAGCGGTCCGTGGGGACAGGGGGCTCATGGCTACACCTTC.

V and J are TRBV5-1 and TRBJ1-1, with D uncertain. The CDR3 runs 15 residues. Trimming cost V 3 bases and J 4 bases, with 16 bases left between them. Germline V gene sequence: CDR1 SGHRS, CDR2 YFSETQ. The CDR3 loop is CASSSVSATSTEAFF. In DNA form, the CDR3 reads TGCGCCAGCAGCTCGGTGTCAGCGACGAGCACTGAAGCTTTCTTT.

The chain has TRBV5-4 and TRBJ1-1; 7 bases align to TRBD1. V lost 4 bases and J lost 5; bases outside the gene matches: 11. This CDR3 has 15 residues. In germline, CDR1 is SGHNT, CDR2 YYREEE (reference sequence). CDR3 loop: CASSLQTGWSTEAFF. The CDR3 bases are TGTGCCAGCAGCCTACAGACAGGGTGGTCGACTGAAGCTTTCTTT. Based on the CDR3 plus reference TRBV5-4 and TRBJ1-1, the full variable domain is ETGVTQSPTHLIKTRGQQVTLRCSSQSGHNTVSWYQQALGQGPQFIFQYYREEENGRGNFPPRFSGLQFPNYSSELNVNALELDDSALYLCASSLQTGWSTEAFFGQGTRLTVV.

V and J are TRBV6-4 and TRBJ1-6; D call uncertain. V was cut by 5 bases and J by 0 bases, with 8 bases left in between. CDR1 and CDR2 (germline): MRHNA, SNTAGT. This CDR3 has 15 amino acids. CDR3 in amino acids: CASSLQSSYNSPLHF. The CDR3 bases are TGTGCCAGCAGTTTACAGAGCTCCTATAATTCACCCCTCCACTTT.

The chain is built from TRBV30 and TRBJ2-7; 8 bases agree with TRBD2. Germline V gene sequence: CDR1 GTSNPN, CDR2 SVGIG (reference sequence). There are 16 residues in the CDR3. V trimming: 3 bases; J trimming: 7 bases; junction bases outside the gene matches: 17. CDR3 in amino acids: CAWRAQRGTQLWEQYF. The DNA for the CDR3 is TGTGCCTGGAGGGCCCAGCGGGGGACCCAATTGTGGGAGCAGTACTTC. The full variable domain, in which reference TRBV30 and TRBJ2-7 provide the parts outside the CDR3, is SQTIHQWPATLVQPVGSPLSLECTVEGTSNPNLYWYRQAAGRGLQLLFYSVGIGQISSEVPQNLSASRPQDRQFILSSKKLLLSDSGFYLCAWRAQRGTQLWEQYFGPGTRLTVT.

This chain links TRBV7-6 with TRBJ1-5, with 11 bases identical to TRBD1. J lost 8 bases, V lost 5 bases, and 11 bases had no gene match. The CDR3 runs to 16 residues. Germline CDR1 reads SGHVS; CDR2 reads FNYEAQ. The CDR3 is CASSEATGTGGEPQHF. CDR3 in DNA: TGTGCCAGCAGCGAAGCAACCGGGACAGGGGGAGAGCCCCAGCATTTT. Drawing the rest from reference TRBV7-6 and TRBJ1-5, the complete variable domain is GAGVSQSPRYKVTKRGQDVALRCDPISGHVSLYWYRQALGQGPEFLTYFNYEAQQDKSGLPNDRFSAERPEGSISTLTIQRTEQRDSAMYRCASSEATGTGGEPQHFGDGTRLSIL.

The V and J genes are TRBV29-1 and TRBJ2-2, with TRBD1 matching 10 bases. Germline-derived CDR1 and CDR2 are SQVTM and ANQGSEA. The ends lost 7 bases at V and 4 bases at J; junction bases unmatched: 9. The CDR3 is 15 residues long. The CDR3: CSANPGTGVTGELFF. CDR3 in DNA: TGCAGCGCAAACCCCGGGACAGGGGTCACCGGGGAGCTGTTTTTT.

V gene TRBV2 combines with J gene TRBJ2-2, with a tentative D call TRBD1 (5 bases). V shed 5 bases and J shed 3 bases, with 16 bases lying between them. Germline V lookup: CDR1 SNHLY, CDR2 FYNNEI. CDR3 size: 16 residues. The CDR3 sequence is CASSKPLGRDTGELFF. The CDR3 nucleotides are TGTGCCAGCAGTAAACCCCTCGGCAGGGACACCGGGGAGCTGTTTTTT.

The chain is built from TRBV6-6 and TRBJ2-5; 10 bases are shared with TRBD2. CDR1 and CDR2 from the germline V gene are MNHNY and SVGAGI (reference sequence). The junction had 6 bases not matched to a gene; V was cut back by 5 bases and J by 0 bases. The CDR3 runs to 16 residues. The CDR3 DNA reads TGTGCCAGCAGTACAGGTAGCGGGGGGTACCAAGAGACCCAGTACTTC. Protein sequence: CASSTGSGGYQETQYF.

This clone was detected only a few times. The chain uses TRBV24-1 and TRBJ1-2, with D maybe TRBD1 (6 bases). This CDR3 contains 14 residues. Germline assignment: CDR1 KGHDR and CDR2 SFDVKD. V gave up 2 bases and J gave up 4 bases, with 10 bases separating them. CDR3 sequence: CATSDSQGIYGYTF. Here the CDR3 DNA reads TGTGCCACCAGTGATTCACAGGGAATCTATGGCTACACCTTC.